Presented here are 21 T cell receptor beta chains from one specimen sequenced in a study of blood T cells in healthy people across ages. Combining a sample-barcoded 5' primer with a J-beta primer mix, a second PCR ran for roughly 6 to 12 cycles. TCRdb re-analysed the 5' RACE reads in MiXCR, keeping a single row per CDR3 protein. Of about 640,000 distinct CDR3 sequences detected, less than 45% appear once; the ten largest clones hold approximately 29%. The sample consisted of blood. The receptors were sampled from a man older than 75 in good health.

V usage is TRBV12-3 or TRBV12-4 and J usage is TRBJ1-2; 7 bases line up with TRBD1. Unmatched junction bases numbered 8, after V lost 6 bases and J lost 7 bases. The CDR3 totals 13 residues. CDR3 sequence reads: CASSTTGRGGYTF. The CDR3 DNA is TGTGCCAGCAGCACGACAGGGCGAGGTGGCTACACCTTC.

The chain recombines TRBV6-2 or TRBV6-3 with TRBJ2-5; the D gene could be TRBD1 or TRBD2 (5 bases each). V was cut by 2 bases and J by 11 bases, with 18 bases left in between. The CDR3 length is 14 residues. The germline CDR1 and CDR2 sequences are MNHEY and SVGEGT. CDR3 sequence (DNA): TGTGCCAGCAGTTACGGACCAGCGGACAATGAGCAGTACTTC. It is translated as CASSYGPADNEQYF.

The V gene is TRBV5-1, the J gene TRBJ1-1; no reliable D call. Trimming shortened V by 1 base and J by 1 base, and 11 bases separated the two germline ends. The CDR3 loop spans 15 amino acids. Germline lookup yields CDR1 SGHRS and CDR2 YFSETQ. The CDR3: CASSLIVGGNTEAFF. The CDR3, as DNA: TGCGCCAGCAGCTTGATAGTTGGTGGGAACACTGAAGCTTTCTTT. Looking up the rest from reference TRBV5-1 and TRBJ1-1 gives the full variable domain: KAGVTQTPRYLIKTRGQQVTLSCSPISGHRSVSWYQQTPGQGLQFLFEYFSETQRNKGNFPGRFSGRQFSNSRSEMNVSTLELGDSALYLCASSLIVGGNTEAFFGQGTRLTVV.

This CDR3 reads CASRTGTLSRQETQYF. As DNA, the CDR3 is TGTGCCAGCAGAACCGGGACCCTAAGCCGTCAAGAGACCCAGTACTTC. V usage is TRBV6-2 or TRBV6-3 and J usage is TRBJ2-5; D may match TRBD1 or TRBD2 (5 bases each). Germline V gene lookup returns CDR1 MNHEY and CDR2 SVGEGT. Trimming pared 6 bases from V and 2 bases from J, leaving 19 bases between. The CDR3 has 16 amino acids.

This clonotype was seen only a few times. V and J are TRBV6-2 or TRBV6-3 and TRBJ2-1; 8 nucleotides agree with TRBD2. Trimming removed 7 bases from V and 6 bases from J; junction bases left unmatched: 8. Per germline, CDR1 MNHEY and CDR2 SVGEGT. This CDR3 is built from 14 residues. CDR3: CASTLGTSVNEQFF. The CDR3 nucleotides read TGTGCCAGCACCCTGGGGACTAGTGTCAATGAGCAGTTCTTC.

The rearrangement links TRBV11-3 to TRBJ2-7; weak D call: TRBD1 (6 bases). Trimming left V 5 bases short and J 5 bases short, with 16 bases between. Germline values: CDR1 SGHNT, CDR2 YENEEA. The CDR3 spans 14 residues. The CDR3 loop reads CASSAGPRGDEQYF. The CDR3 bases are TGTGCCAGCAGCGCAGGGCCCAGGGGCGACGAGCAGTACTTC.

The CDR3 region is CASSQGIEYGYTF. Here the CDR3 DNA reads TGCGCCAGCAGCCAGGGGATCGAGTATGGCTACACCTTC. The chain carries TRBV4-1 and TRBJ1-2, with unresolved D. V shed 3 bases and J shed 5 bases, with 10 bases lying between them. The V gene's germline CDR1 is MGHRA and CDR2 YSYEKL. The CDR3 has 13 amino acids.

This clonotype appeared a few times. The chain joins TRBV29-1 to TRBJ1-2, with a tentative D call TRBD1 (6 bases). The CDR3 is made up of 14 amino acids. V was trimmed by 6 bases and J by 2 bases, leaving 16 bases between them. Germline values: CDR1 SQVTM, CDR2 ANQGSEA. The CDR3 region is CSVGHTGFNYGYTF. The CDR3 DNA reads TGCAGCGTCGGACACACAGGGTTCAACTATGGCTACACCTTC. The full variable domain, completed using reference TRBV29-1 and TRBJ1-2, is SAVISQKPSRDICQRGTSLTIQCQVDSQVTMMFWYRQQPGQSLTLIATANQGSEATYESGFVIDKFPISRPNLTFSTLTVSNMSPEDSSIYLCSVGHTGFNYGYTFGSGTRLTVV.

The chain couples TRBV20-1 to TRBJ1-6; tentatively, D is TRBD1 (6 bases). In germline, CDR1 is DFQATT, CDR2 SNEGSKA (reference sequence). The CDR3 length is 17 residues. Trimming left V 1 base short and J 0 bases short, with 13 bases between. The chain's CDR3 is CSARVGGQDSYNSPLHF. The CDR3 DNA follows: TGCAGTGCTAGAGTAGGGGGTCAGGACTCCTATAATTCACCCCTCCACTTT.

This clonotype was seen more than once but under ten times. This chain uses TRBV30 with TRBJ1-2, with a tentative D call TRBD1 (5 bases). Germline-derived CDR1 and CDR2 are GTSNPN and SVGIG (reference sequence). V lost 7 bases, J lost 4 bases, and 13 bases lay in between. This CDR3 has 12 amino acids. The CDR3 DNA sequence: TGTGCCTTCAGACTGGGGACCTATGGCTACACCTTC. Protein sequence: CAFRLGTYGYTF.

This clonotype was detected only a few times. The chain combines TRBV28 with TRBJ2-1; D tentatively reads TRBD1 or TRBD2 (6 bases each). Germline-derived CDR1 and CDR2 are MDHEN and SYDVKM. V was cut by 5 bases and J by 9 bases, with 14 bases left in between. The CDR3 is made up of 13 amino acids. The CDR3 DNA is TGTGCCAGCAGTCTATTAGGGGGGACTGAGCAGTTCTTC. It translates to CASSLLGGTEQFF.

This clonotype showed up just a few times. The V gene is TRBV28, the J gene TRBJ2-7; D call uncertain. This CDR3 has 15 residues. The V gene's germline CDR1 is MDHEN and CDR2 SYDVKM. Trimming removed 2 bases from V and 5 bases from J, with 16 bases in between. CDR3 amino acids: CASSLGHHIPHEQYF. The CDR3 DNA follows: TGTGCCAGCAGTTTAGGTCATCATATCCCCCACGAGCAGTACTTC. Filled out from reference TRBV28 and TRBJ2-7, the complete variable domain reads DVKVTQSSRYLVKRTGEKVFLECVQDMDHENMFWYRQDPGLGLRLIYFSYDVKMKEKGDIPEGYSVSREKKERFSLILESASTNQTSMYLCASSLGHHIPHEQYFGPGTRLTVT.

This clonotype was seen only once. This CDR3 reads CASSPGVEEKLFF. The CDR3 region has the DNA TGCGCCAGCAGCCCAGGGGTCGAAGAAAAACTGTTTTTT. The chain employs TRBV5-1 and TRBJ1-4, with D tentatively TRBD1 (6 bases). CDR3 length equals 13 residues. The germline CDR1 and CDR2 sequences are SGHRS and YFSETQ. Trimming shortened V by 4 bases and J by 8 bases, and 12 bases separated the two germline ends.

This rearrangement joins TRBV11-2 to TRBJ2-4; D perhaps matches TRBD1 (6 bases). The DNA matches TRBJ2-7 better at its end, which makes the J call doubtful. Germline-derived CDR1 and CDR2 are SGHAT and FQNNGV. This CDR3 has 14 residues. CDR3 amino acids: CASSSRGTVYEQYF. The CDR3 DNA follows: TGTGCCAGCAGCTCCAGGGGTACGGTCTACGAGCAGTACTTC.

The V call is TRBV12-5, the J call TRBJ2-1; maybe TRBD1 (6 bases). Germline CDR1 is LGHNT and CDR2 is FRNRAP. V shed 2 bases and J shed 10 bases, with 15 bases lying between them. The CDR3 runs 14 residues. The CDR3 coding sequence is TGTGCTAGTGGTTTGCCCAGGGGTTGGGGCGAGCAGTTCTTC. Amino acids: CASGLPRGWGEQFF.

J is TRBJ1-4 and V is TRBV4-1, with D perhaps matching TRBD1 (6 bases). Germline V gene data show CDR1 as MGHRA and CDR2 as YSYEKL. This CDR3 spans 15 amino acids. Trimming removed 1 base at V and 4 bases at J, with 10 bases between. The CDR3 reads CASSQAGALNEKLFF. In nucleotides, the CDR3 is TGCGCCAGCAGCCAAGCGGGGGCTCTTAATGAAAAACTGTTTTTT.

This clonotype was counted a few times. The chain employs TRBV6-2 or TRBV6-3 and TRBJ2-1; TRBD2 might be the D (6 bases). The CDR3 has 15 residues. With 7 bases removed from V and 3 bases from J, the gap between germline ends came to 16 bases. Germline CDR1 reads MNHEY; CDR2 reads SVGEGT. CDR3 amino acids: CASTPRGKIYNEQFF. CDR3 in DNA: TGTGCCAGCACTCCCCGGGGGAAGATCTACAATGAGCAGTTCTTC.

This clonotype was seen a few times. V and J are TRBV6-2 or TRBV6-3 and TRBJ2-7; TRBD2 is a possible D gene (6 bases). Trimming stripped 7 bases from V and 3 bases from J, with 13 bases between. CDR1 and CDR2 from the germline V gene are MNHEY and SVGEGT. The CDR3 is made up of 13 amino acids. CDR3 amino acids: CASNLANLYEQYF. CDR3 bases: TGTGCCAGCAACCTAGCGAACCTCTACGAGCAGTACTTC.

The chain uses TRBV7-2 and TRBJ1-2; 9 positions match TRBD1. Germline-derived CDR1 and CDR2 are SGHTA and FQGNSA. The CDR3 spans 16 residues. With 5 bases clipped from V and 7 bases from J, the junction kept 14 bases outside the gene matches. The CDR3 here is CASSPYPPGQGSGYTF. In DNA, the CDR3 is TGTGCCAGCAGCCCGTACCCCCCGGGACAGGGATCTGGCTACACCTTC. The full variable domain, completed using reference TRBV7-2 and TRBJ1-2, is GAGVSQSPSNKVTEKGKDVELRCDPISGHTALYWYRQSLGQGLEFLIYFQGNSAPDKSGLPSDRFSAERTGGSVSTLTIQRTQQEDSAVYLCASSPYPPGQGSGYTFGSGTRLTVV.

Many counts were recorded for this clonotype. V gene TRBV28 combines with J gene TRBJ1-2, with D possibly matching TRBD1 (5 bases). Per the germline V gene, CDR1 is MDHEN and CDR2 is SYDVKM. The CDR3 runs 15 residues. The germline V and J ends were trimmed by 5 bases and 3 bases, with 16 bases remaining between them. CDR3 bases: TGTGCCAGCAGTCCCGCCCCGGGGGGGGACTATGGCTACACCTTC. This translates into CASSPAPGGDYGYTF.

A note on this clonotype: Being one base from a much bigger clone, this may be a read error. The chain has TRBV30 and TRBJ2-2; tentative D call: TRBD2 (6 bases). Looked up from germline, CDR1 is GTSNPN and CDR2 is SVGIG (reference sequence). The CDR3 length is 14 residues. Trimming removed 0 bases from V and 9 bases from J, with 14 bases in between. The CDR3 DNA reads as TGTGCCTGGAGTGTAGGAGGGTTTCTAAGGGAGCTGTTTTTT. Protein: CAWSVGGFLRELFF.